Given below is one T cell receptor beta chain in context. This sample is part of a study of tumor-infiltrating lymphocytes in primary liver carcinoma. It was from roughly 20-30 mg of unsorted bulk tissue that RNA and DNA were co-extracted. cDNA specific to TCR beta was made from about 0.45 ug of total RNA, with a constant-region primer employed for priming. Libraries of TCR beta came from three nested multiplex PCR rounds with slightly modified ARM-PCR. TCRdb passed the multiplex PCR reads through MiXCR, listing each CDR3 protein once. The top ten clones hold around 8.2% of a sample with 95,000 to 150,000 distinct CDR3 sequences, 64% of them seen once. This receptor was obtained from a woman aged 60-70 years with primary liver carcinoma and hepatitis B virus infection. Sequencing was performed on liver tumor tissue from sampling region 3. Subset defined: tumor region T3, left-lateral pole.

The CDR3: CASSLEFPRAPHQYF. In DNA form, the CDR3 reads TGTGCCAGCAGCTTAGAATTCCCCCGGGCGCCACATCAGTACTTC. The V gene is TRBV11-2, the J gene TRBJ2-7; D is ambiguous. Trimming cost V 0 bases and J 10 bases, with 19 bases left between them. Germline CDR1 reads SGHAT; CDR2 reads FQNNGV. This CDR3 region has 15 residues.